Listed below are T cell receptor beta chains from one sample, sequenced in a study of T cell responses to AZD1222 COVID-19 vaccine. The method was immunoSEQ multiplex PCR; TCRdb's version includes in-frame clones alone and lacks a portion of them. The table records more than 100,000 clones, 80% to 90% of them present only once. This specimen was peripheral blood, taken on day 0 of AZD1222 vaccination. These receptors were collected from an adult in good health. The CDR3 runs from the conserved cysteine through the conserved F or W. The order of the fields is V gene, D gene, clone size, J gene, CDR3 protein, CDR3 DNA. D genes are given only for firm matches. Some rows have no size entry. The others give once, few or many, or a class for an expanded clone.

V gene: TRBV7-9
D gene: .
clone size: .
J gene: TRBJ2-6
CDR3 protein: CASSPTPGTGANVLTF
CDR3 DNA: TGTGCCAGCAGCCCCACCCCTGGGACCGGGGCCAACGTCCTGACTTTC

V gene: TRBV7-2
D gene: .
clone size: .
J gene: TRBJ2-3
CDR3 protein: CASSLEIFGDTQYF
CDR3 DNA: TGTGCCAGCAGCTTAGAAATCTTCGGAGATACGCAGTATTTT

V gene: TRBV15
D gene: .
clone size: .
J gene: TRBJ2-3
CDR3 protein: CATSRGDGASDGTQYF
CDR3 DNA: TGTGCCACCAGCAGGGGCGACGGGGCTAGCGACGGTACGCAGTATTTT

V gene: TRBV5-5
D gene: TRBD1
clone size: .
J gene: TRBJ2-4
CDR3 protein: CASSPTTGSMVQYF
CDR3 DNA: TGTGCCAGCAGCCCCACGACAGGGTCCATGGTTCAGTACTTC

V gene: TRBV7-9
D gene: .
clone size: once
J gene: TRBJ2-7
CDR3 protein: CASSYTGREQYF
CDR3 DNA: TGTGCCAGCAGCTATACAGGGAGGGAGCAGTACTTC

V gene: TRBV9
D gene: .
clone size: .
J gene: TRBJ2-7
CDR3 protein: CASSPTGRDYEQYF
CDR3 DNA: TGTGCCAGCAGCCCAACGGGACGGGACTACGAGCAGTACTTC

V gene: TRBV6-1
D gene: .
clone size: .
J gene: TRBJ2-5
CDR3 protein: CASSEGTQYF
CDR3 DNA: TGTGCCAGCAGTGAGGGGACCCAGTACTTC

V gene: TRBV10-1
D gene: .
clone size: .
J gene: TRBJ2-7
CDR3 protein: CASSESVGSGTVSYEQYF
CDR3 DNA: TGCGCCAGCAGTGAGTCGGTGGGCTCCGGGACGGTCTCCTACGAGCAGTACTTC

V gene: TRBV11-3
D gene: .
clone size: .
J gene: TRBJ1-1
CDR3 protein: CASSLGRDRNTEAFF
CDR3 DNA: TGTGCCAGCAGCTTAGGCAGGGACCGAAACACTGAAGCTTTCTTT

V gene: TRBV10-3
D gene: .
clone size: .
J gene: TRBJ2-3
CDR3 protein: CAISASRERTDTQYF
CDR3 DNA: TGTGCCATCAGTGCCTCGCGGGAACGCACAGATACGCAGTATTTT

V gene: TRBV27
D gene: .
clone size: .
J gene: TRBJ2-5
CDR3 protein: CASRPGLQETQYF
CDR3 DNA: TGTGCCAGCAGACCAGGGTTGCAAGAGACCCAGTACTTC

V gene: TRBV3-1/TRBV3-2
D gene: .
clone size: .
J gene: TRBJ1-2
CDR3 protein: CASSHVWAQGYTF
CDR3 DNA: TGTGCCAGCAGCCATGTCTGGGCCCAAGGCTACACCTTC

V gene: TRBV29-1
D gene: TRBD1
clone size: .
J gene: TRBJ1-1
CDR3 protein: CSVTKTGRNTEAFF
CDR3 DNA: TGCAGCGTAACCAAGACAGGGAGGAACACTGAAGCTTTCTTT

V gene: TRBV5-4
D gene: .
clone size: .
J gene: TRBJ1-2
CDR3 protein: CASSPTVVEYGYTF
CDR3 DNA: TGTGCCAGCAGCCCCACCGTTGTAGAATATGGCTACACCTTC

V gene: TRBV12-3/TRBV12-4
D gene: TRBD1
clone size: .
J gene: TRBJ1-2
CDR3 protein: CASSQGGYYGYTF
CDR3 DNA: TGTGCCAGCAGTCAAGGGGGCTACTATGGCTACACCTTC

V gene: TRBV6-6
D gene: .
clone size: .
J gene: TRBJ1-4
CDR3 protein: CASRTQATNEKLFF
CDR3 DNA: TGTGCCAGCAGAACACAGGCAACTAATGAAAAACTGTTTTTT

V gene: TRBV7-6
D gene: TRBD2
clone size: .
J gene: TRBJ2-5
CDR3 protein: CASSLGTSGQETQYF
CDR3 DNA: TGTGCCAGCAGCCTCGGGACTAGCGGACAAGAGACCCAGTACTTC

V gene: TRBV10-3
D gene: .
clone size: .
J gene: TRBJ1-5
CDR3 protein: CAISESNQPQHF
CDR3 DNA: TGTGCCATCAGTGAGAGCAATCAGCCCCAGCATTTT

V gene: TRBV4-2
D gene: .
clone size: .
J gene: TRBJ2-7
CDR3 protein: CASSQELSRVGEQYF
CDR3 DNA: TGTGCCAGCAGCCAAGAATTGAGCAGAGTGGGTGAGCAGTACTTC

V gene: TRBV19
D gene: .
clone size: once
J gene: TRBJ2-3
CDR3 protein: CASSIFPGAGDTQYF
CDR3 DNA: TGTGCCAGTAGTATTTTTCCAGGGGCGGGAGATACGCAGTATTTT

V gene: TRBV25-1
D gene: TRBD1
clone size: .
J gene: TRBJ1-4
CDR3 protein: CASSTRQGRANEKLFF
CDR3 DNA: TGTGCCAGCAGTACCAGACAGGGTAGGGCTAATGAAAAACTGTTTTTT

V gene: TRBV5-1
D gene: .
clone size: once
J gene: TRBJ2-7
CDR3 protein: CASSLFLEGESEQYF
CDR3 DNA: TGCGCCAGCAGCTTGTTTTTAGAAGGGGAGAGCGAGCAGTACTTC

V gene: TRBV25-1
D gene: .
clone size: once
J gene: TRBJ1-2
CDR3 protein: CASSEYVGGAGGYTF
CDR3 DNA: TGTGCCAGCAGTGAATATGTGGGGGGCGCGGGTGGCTACACCTTC

V gene: TRBV6-6
D gene: .
clone size: .
J gene: TRBJ1-5
CDR3 protein: CASSYSGGNQPQHF
CDR3 DNA: TGTGCCAGCAGTTACTCGGGAGGGAATCAGCCCCAGCATTTT

V gene: TRBV15
D gene: TRBD1
clone size: .
J gene: TRBJ1-2
CDR3 protein: CATSRETGVKGGYTF
CDR3 DNA: TGTGCCACCAGCAGAGAGACAGGGGTGAAAGGTGGCTACACCTTC

V gene: TRBV5-4
D gene: TRBD2
clone size: .
J gene: TRBJ2-2
CDR3 protein: CASSSGGASTGELFF
CDR3 DNA: TGTGCCAGCAGCAGCGGGGGGGCTAGCACCGGGGAGCTGTTTTTT

V gene: TRBV7-6
D gene: TRBD1
clone size: .
J gene: TRBJ2-3
CDR3 protein: CASSRTGIVTDTQYF
CDR3 DNA: TGTGCCAGCAGCCGGACAGGGATAGTCACAGATACGCAGTATTTT

V gene: TRBV2
D gene: TRBD1
clone size: few
J gene: TRBJ1-2
CDR3 protein: CASSGGQGARYGYTF
CDR3 DNA: TGTGCCAGCAGTGGAGGACAGGGAGCGCGCTATGGCTACACCTTC

V gene: TRBV7-9
D gene: .
clone size: .
J gene: TRBJ2-7
CDR3 protein: CASSANSYEQYF
CDR3 DNA: TGTGCCAGCAGCGCTAATTCCTACGAGCAGTACTTC

V gene: TRBV6-5
D gene: .
clone size: few
J gene: TRBJ1-5
CDR3 protein: CASRVTNNNQPQHF
CDR3 DNA: TGTGCCAGCAGGGTGACAAATAATAATCAGCCCCAGCATTTT

V gene: TRBV9
D gene: .
clone size: .
J gene: TRBJ2-3
CDR3 protein: CASSVGVGSADTQYF
CDR3 DNA: TGTGCCAGCAGCGTAGGAGTGGGATCGGCAGATACGCAGTATTTT

V gene: TRBV6-6
D gene: TRBD1
clone size: .
J gene: TRBJ1-2
CDR3 protein: CASTRDRVGYGYTF
CDR3 DNA: TGTGCCAGCACTCGGGACAGGGTCGGCTATGGCTACACCTTC

V gene: TRBV6-6
D gene: .
clone size: .
J gene: TRBJ1-2
CDR3 protein: CASSPLPRTDRANYGYTF
CDR3 DNA: TGTGCCAGCAGTCCTCTACCACGAACGGACAGAGCTAACTATGGCTACACCTTC

V gene: TRBV12-3/TRBV12-4
D gene: .
clone size: .
J gene: TRBJ1-2
CDR3 protein: CASQHQNYGYTF
CDR3 DNA: TGTGCCAGTCAACACCAGAACTATGGCTACACCTTC

V gene: TRBV2
D gene: TRBD1
clone size: .
J gene: TRBJ1-2
CDR3 protein: CASKGDSDDYGYTF
CDR3 DNA: TGTGCCAGCAAGGGGGACAGCGACGACTATGGCTACACCTTC

V gene: TRBV12-3/TRBV12-4
D gene: .
clone size: few
J gene: TRBJ1-2
CDR3 protein: CASSLGLDYGYTF
CDR3 DNA: TGTGCCAGCAGTTTGGGGTTGGACTATGGCTACACCTTC

V gene: TRBV3-1/TRBV3-2
D gene: TRBD1
clone size: few
J gene: TRBJ1-2
CDR3 protein: CASSQRTGEAGGYTF
CDR3 DNA: TGTGCCAGCAGCCAGAGGACAGGGGAGGCAGGTGGCTACACCTTC

V gene: TRBV19
D gene: .
clone size: .
J gene: TRBJ1-6
CDR3 protein: CASSPLWGAVGSPLHF
CDR3 DNA: TGTGCCAGTAGTCCTCTCTGGGGGGCTGTCGGTTCACCCCTCCACTTT

V gene: TRBV7-8
D gene: .
clone size: .
J gene: TRBJ1-1
CDR3 protein: CASSPTGLAAFF
CDR3 DNA: TGTGCCAGCAGCCCTACTGGGTTGGCAGCTTTCTTT

V gene: TRBV2
D gene: TRBD1
clone size: .
J gene: TRBJ1-6
CDR3 protein: CASSYQGTGLNSPLHF
CDR3 DNA: TGTGCCAGCAGTTACCAAGGGACAGGGTTAAATTCACCCCTCCACTTT

V gene: TRBV5-1
D gene: .
clone size: .
J gene: TRBJ1-1
CDR3 protein: CASSPALLNTEAFF
CDR3 DNA: TGCGCCAGCAGCCCGGCCCTTCTGAACACTGAAGCTTTCTTT

V gene: TRBV5-1
D gene: .
clone size: .
J gene: TRBJ2-3
CDR3 protein: CASSFHGTDSTDTQYF
CDR3 DNA: TGCGCCAGCAGCTTTCACGGGACCGATAGCACAGATACGCAGTATTTT

V gene: TRBV4-1
D gene: .
clone size: .
J gene: TRBJ1-4
CDR3 protein: CASSQGVVGEKLFF
CDR3 DNA: TGCGCCAGCAGCCAGGGTGTCGTCGGTGAAAAACTGTTTTTT

V gene: TRBV6-2/TRBV6-3
D gene: TRBD1
clone size: .
J gene: TRBJ2-7
CDR3 protein: CASSGGQGDYEQYF
CDR3 DNA: TGTGCCAGCAGTGGAGGACAGGGCGACTACGAGCAGTACTTC

V gene: TRBV5-1
D gene: TRBD2
clone size: .
J gene: TRBJ2-1
CDR3 protein: CASSSPASGVNNEQFF
CDR3 DNA: TGCGCCAGCAGCTCCCCCGCTAGCGGGGTTAACAATGAGCAGTTCTTC

V gene: TRBV24-1
D gene: .
clone size: .
J gene: TRBJ2-3
CDR3 protein: CATRDTAADTQYF
CDR3 DNA: TGTGCCACCAGGGACACCGCGGCAGATACGCAGTATTTT

V gene: TRBV2
D gene: .
clone size: .
J gene: TRBJ2-7
CDR3 protein: CASSPRTVSYEQYF
CDR3 DNA: TGTGCCAGCAGCCCACGTACAGTGAGCTACGAGCAGTACTTC

V gene: TRBV19
D gene: TRBD1
clone size: once
J gene: TRBJ2-5
CDR3 protein: CASSVLGQSETQYF
CDR3 DNA: TGTGCCAGTAGTGTACTGGGACAGTCAGAGACCCAGTACTTC